This T cell receptor beta chain came from a study of cytomegalovirus exposure and HLA in healthy donors. In the PCR, 60 Vbeta and 13 Jbeta primers were used. The data were produced by immunoSEQ multiplex PCR, yet TCRdb's version contains in-frame clones alone and is incomplete. The sample shows under 200,000 clones, roughly 80% of them seen only once. V lost 0 bases and J 0 bases, leaving 14 bases between the germline ends. CDR1 SGDLS and CDR2 YYNGEE come from the germline V gene. The CDR3 has 17 residues. The source of this sequence is a male donor in good health and CMV-seropositive. The rearrangement joins TRBV9 to TRBJ2-3, with D unclear. The sequenced sample consisted of PBMCs. The CDR3 here is CASSVGLVDPSTDTQYF. The CDR3 nucleotides are TGTGCCAGCAGCGTAGGCCTAGTGGATCCTAGCACAGATACGCAGTATTTT.